The clone carrying this T cell receptor (beta chain) was recorded at least ten times. Its antigen is not identified. These data originate in a study of T-cell memory formation after mild COVID-19. The overall study: Largely donor-specific sequence clusters came from a couple of donors. Study results and caveats: A subset of responding clones appeared in pre-infection memory, suggesting cross-reactive memory joined. Clones contracting day 15 to 85 were balanced CD4/CD8; later expanders leaned CD4+.

TCRdb reprocessed the 5' RACE reads via MiXCR and lists one record per CDR3 protein. The profile covers tens of thousands of distinct CDR3 sequences, with about 6.7% appearing a single time and 0.65% to 0.9% taken by the ten largest. Trimming left V 5 bases short and J 6 bases short, with 14 bases between. CDR1 is MNHEY, CDR2 SVGAGI, per germline. This CDR3 contains 13 residues. This receptor was taken from an adult who had mild COVID-19 (a few samples of this study predate the infection). Cell type and time point are not known. This sequence joins TRBV6-5 and TRBJ2-7, with D unresolved. Sequencing used PBMCs or a T cell subset sorted from them (not recorded which). The CDR3 reads CASSIGFGSEQYF. CDR3 sequence (DNA): TGTGCCAGCAGTATCGGTTTCGGCTCCGAGCAGTACTTC.